This paragraph reports one T cell receptor (beta chain). Its antigen remains unidentified. The input lacks base qualities; no much larger clone sits a single base away. The cohort was made up of under 800 healthy bone marrow donors. At the time of sampling, every cohort member was nominally healthy, though immune exposures that went unrecorded were likely present. The donor was CMV seronegative and was included in the group of around 320 seronegative cohort members. A peripheral blood sample was collected from each donor, and TCR beta sequencing was performed on peripheral blood mononuclear cells. The Qiagen DNeasy Blood Extraction Kit was used to extract genomic DNA from the blood cell samples. The data stem from a study of cytomegalovirus exposure and HLA in healthy donors (dated by TCRdb to 2017 to 2019). The study in broad terms: An earlier analysis of 587 of the donors reported approximately 300 Gb of sequence data and 90 million to 120 million unique TCR beta sequences obtained from around 170 million T cells. Approximately 300 gigabases of sequencing data and around 85 million unique TCR sequences made up an early release that covered 500 to 700 HLA-typed donors. Of the approximately 370 genotyped donors, approximately 80% were placed in the genetic ancestry cluster associated with self-reported Caucasian donors. The study aimed to test whether cataloging public T cell receptors could reveal signatures of past pathogen exposure. The study used immunosequencing to profile the T cell repertoires of around 600 subjects and linked those repertoires to cytomegalovirus serostatus. Along with the approximately 700-subject first cohort, a separate validation cohort of approximately 110 different subjects was used. The study combined high-throughput TCR immunosequencing, statistical association of individual TCRs with disease status, and machine learning to predict cytomegalovirus infection status. A later analysis re-examined previously published TCR beta repertoires from just over 650 donors and added high-resolution HLA genotyping to investigate patterns of TCR occurrence. In the later analysis, no new phenotypic data were used to find candidate immune exposures; instead, reliance was placed on TCR beta sequences and their occurrence across donors. An earlier analysis of some 600 of the donors applied high-throughput TCR beta sequencing to assess whether each TCR beta V gene segment acted as functional or pseudogenic. Donor age, sex, ethnicity and CMV serostatus were compiled alongside the repertoire data. A later genetic analysis used genome-wide SNP genotypes for about three fifths of the 666 donors, treating that subset as a discovery cohort. All discovery cohort repertoires had been generated on a single sequencing platform. Both class I and class II loci were covered by HLA typing, at four-digit resolution. Typing coverage differed by locus: A, B, C, DRB1 and DQB1 were typed in roughly 620-640 donors, DQA1 in 522, DPA1 in roughly 590, and DPB1 in around 490. Because of strong linkage in the cohort, roughly five DR-DQ haplotypes were treated as single units for association and clustering. On average, roughly 200,000 unique TCR beta nucleotide sequences were sequenced per donor among several hundred genotyped donors of the cohort, with 15% to 20% of those sequences being non-productive.

V was cut back by 5 bases and J by 0 bases, leaving a gap of 11 bases between them. For CDR1 and CDR2, the germline V gene lists MNHEY and SVGAGI. The CDR3 starts with the cysteine, ends with the phenylalanine, and has 14 residues. Solely the CDR3 DNA is kept, with 42 bases framed from the first base. The receptor library was made with the immunoSEQ multiplex PCR assay. For the multiplex PCR, a mixture combining 60 forward primers for TCR Vbeta segments and 13 reverse primers for TCR Jbeta segments was used. A multiplex PCR assay on genomic DNA amplified the CDR3 region of rearranged TCR beta genes. Amplified TCR beta libraries were sequenced as 87-base-pair reads on the Illumina HiSeq System. In the source study's methods: A later analysis counted tens of millions of unique TCR beta chains across the 600 to 850 repertoires, and roughly 9.9 million of these chains were shared by at least two donors. Raw reads were error-corrected and collapsed into unique sequences with a nearest-neighbor algorithm that merged closely related sequences to remove PCR and sequencing errors. Alignment of CDR3 sequences to IMGT reference sequences was used to assign V, D and J gene segments. For a sequence to be retained, a match of at least six nucleotides was required to both a V gene segment and a J gene segment. A rearrangement was called productive if the CDR3 had no stop codons and remained in frame with V and J, and every other rearrangement was called non-productive. CDR3 was defined according to IMGT convention as the region running from the second conserved V-encoded cysteine to the conserved J-encoded phenylalanine. Sequences without an unambiguous match to a single V gene segment were excluded from the earlier analysis of approximately 560 of the donors. An earlier analysis of some 500 of the donors classified V segments as functional when productive rearrangements were above 56.7% and as segregating when the standard deviation between donors was above 5%. To diagnose cytomegalovirus status from the catalog of TCR beta chain sequences, a statistical classification framework was built. A later analysis assigned V and J genes by comparing TCR nucleotide sequences with IMGT/GENE-DB human TR gene sequences. Using the TCRdist pipeline, a later analysis assigned CDR3 sequences along with most-parsimonious VDJ recombination scenarios. In a later analysis, each TCR beta chain was defined by its CDR3 amino acid sequence together with its V-gene family, and reads lacking a unique V-gene family were excluded. As a way to deal with suspected cross-contamination and a sequencing artifact, a later analysis dropped more than 500 nucleotide sequences that were highly shared and had low generation probability. In a later analysis, a clonal expansion index for each public chain was calculated from normalized within-repertoire ranks of inferred template counts. In a later analysis, generation probabilities were computed with a VDJ recombination model fitted to out-of-frame rearrangements, and the resulting probabilities were checked against IGoR. In a later analysis, hypergeometric tests were used to score TCR-TCR, TCR-HLA and TCR-CMV co-occurrence, with a repertoire-size bias correction applied to TCR pairs. False discovery rates were estimated in a later analysis by permuting HLA or CMV assignments 20 times. In a later analysis, co-occurring TCRs were grouped using DBSCAN, and TCRdist sequence similarity was added for clustering within HLA-allele-positive subsets. Repertoires with fewer than 30,000 or more than 120,000 public chains, plus five repertoires with anomalous nucleotide sharing, were excluded from co-occurrence clustering. TCRdb's version of the immuneACCESS table is confined to in-frame rearrangements and falls short of the full clone set. An unresolved V gene accounts for under half of the shortfall where checked; the remainder is of unknown origin. The V and J calls and the clone size are those of that table, but D and trimming were determined from the DNA. In all, the sample holds 130,000 or so clones, and roughly 71% of those were seen once. 1.3% to 1.5% of the sample is held by the ten biggest clonotypes.

Overall results and qualifications from the work: A later analysis associated about 17,000 TCR beta sequences with specific HLA alleles at a false discovery rate of 0.05. The only immune exposure information available for the cohort was CMV serostatus. Most CMV-associated TCR beta chains appeared to be HLA-restricted in a later analysis, and the HLA associations seemed to be driven largely by CMV exposure. The sequencing pipeline was judged likely to have produced a cluster of highly shared sequence variants as a technical artifact. The presence/absence analyses assumed that sequencing depth was roughly uniform across donors, and that assumption may not be true. A later analysis found that HLA-associated TCR beta chains were more clonally expanded and had lower generation probabilities than equally common non-associated chains. Because counts were too low, roughly 18 rarely observed V segments, including chromosome 9 orphons, were left out of the earlier analysis of 587 of the donors. In an earlier analysis of approximately 590 of the donors, most TCR beta V segments were observed in productive rearrangements about 87% or about 30% of the time, broadly matching IMGT annotations. Linkage disequilibrium might explain the correlated functional status among segregating V segments, but an unknown experimental factor could not be excluded. Three of the identified cytomegalovirus-associated TCR beta chains were confirmed in vitro to be specific for cytomegalovirus antigens. Because HLA typing was missing for some donors at each locus, association tests included only the typed subset. According to a later analysis, parvovirus B19, influenza, CMV and Epstein-Barr virus appeared linked to several top co-occurrence clusters. In both the original and validation cohorts, the classifier was reported to diagnose cytomegalovirus status with high specificity and sensitivity. A further reported finding was that TCR beta sequences accurately predicted the HLA-A and HLA-B alleles for most subjects in the first cohort. Strong co-occurrence of HLA alleles, especially DR and DQ, made assigning TCR associations to individual alleles difficult. The 87-base-pair reads could not distinguish some IMGT-functional V segments, including TRBV6-2 and TRBV6-3, so those segments were excluded. Across donors, most TCR sequences were observed very rarely, whereas some public TCRs were present in many individuals. An association between a missense DCLRE1C variant and V-gene and J-gene trimming of TCR beta chains was found in a later genetic analysis and replicated in an independent cohort. In a later analysis, TCR association rates were found to vary across HLA loci, with the most associated TCRs seen for DRB1 alleles and the fewest for HLA-C alleles. The study listed 164 TCR beta chains as associated with cytomegalovirus. A later genetic analysis reported fewer N-insertions in productive TCRs among donors in an Asian-associated ancestry cluster than the roughly 720-donor mean. According to the authors, the approach could potentially be generalized to other disease states and immunological phenotypes. The cohort was sequenced for TCR beta chains only, and without alpha or paired-chain data the features that could be detected were limited.

Recombination connected TRBV6-5 to TRBJ2-7; the D gene is unclear. The sequenced sample consisted of PBMCs. The receptor comes from a woman aged 40 to 49 in good health and CMV-seronegative. The sequenced DNA: TGTGCCAGCAGTCTCTCTCGGAGCTCCTACGAGCAGTACTTC. This encodes CASSLSRSSYEQYF.